This T cell receptor beta chain originates from a study of T cells in lung cancer brain metastases (dated by TCRdb to 2017 to 2018). Describing the broader study: Of the 20 patients, about 16 had a history of tobacco use, with a median of approximately 40 pack-years. Most of the roughly 20 patients received no interval therapy between primary and metastasis resection. Median interval between primary and brain metastasis specimen acquisition was under 350 days. The study compared TCR beta CDR3 repertoires between fully resected primary non-small cell lung cancers and paired brain metastases. The cohort included approximately 20 patients who provided 40 or so specimens, with each patient contributing one primary lung lesion and one brain metastasis. Of the patients, approximately twelve were female and several were male, and their median age at first diagnosis was around 58 years. DNA integrity number averaged about 3.8 in both primary and metastatic specimens, with no significant difference between sites.

Measured from the cysteine to the phenylalanine, the CDR3 is 14 residues long. The kept DNA is CDR3 alone, 42 bases in frame from the first base. The germline V gene encodes CDR1 SGHAT and CDR2 FQNNGV. The junction shows trimming of 2 bases on V and 4 bases on J, plus 9 bases between the germline ends. Each sample received roughly 2.24 to 5.5 ug of genomic DNA as input, and the DNA input was kept equal within each pair of samples. TCR beta libraries were constructed in two PCR steps with the immunoSEQ hsTCRbeta Kit, which uses multiplexed V and J gene primers. The pooled libraries, together with positive and negative controls, were sequenced on an Illumina MiSeq running a 100-cycle paired-end protocol. As for the original processing: The immunoSEQ vendor processed the raw data into normalized, annotated TCR beta repertoire reports. Richness was defined as the number of unique clones by nucleotide sequence, and the iChao1 and Efron-Thisted estimators were used to extrapolate total richness. Pielou's evenness, Simpson's index, top-ten clone proportional abundance, and Morisita overlap index were used to characterize and compare paired lesions. What TCRdb holds here is the immuneACCESS table cut down to in-frame rearrangements. Part of the clones is not present; checked against another copy, under half of the missing clones reflect an unresolved V gene, and the others are unexplained. The DNA was the basis for D and trimming; V, J and clone size are from that table. This sample gives fewer than 6,000 clones in total; about 83% of them show up just once. The ten biggest clones cover 2.5% to 3% of the sample.

Study-wide conclusions, independent of this receptor: Retrieval of the complete infiltrating T cell repertoire may have been prevented by DNA fragmentation in FFPE samples. Compared with their paired primaries, brain metastases had significantly fewer unique productive clones (median roughly 1,400 versus 4,700). Most clones were specific to a single lesion, and overlap between paired lesions was limited (mean Morisita index around 0.25). It was not possible to control for the effects of preoperative corticosteroids on T cell infiltration in brain metastases. A significantly larger repertoire fraction was made up by the ten most abundant clones in brain metastases than in primaries, which was suggestive of clonal expansion.

Patients had resection for either synchronous oligometastatic disease or delayed recurrence of a solitary brain metastasis. To avoid including cancers other than NSCLC, any patient with a history of multiple malignancies was excluded. Tumor areas were macrodissected from about five deparaffinized around 9.1 um unstained sections under guidance from marked H&E slides. All specimens were fixed in formalin and embedded in paraffin (FFPE). The AllPrep DNA/RNA FFPE Kit was used to extract genomic DNA. This clone occurred once. Its antigen remains undetermined. Base qualities were left out, and no much larger clone turns up one base away.

The sample comprised tumor tissue from the primary lung tumor. Explained via the paper, the cell subset or site label denotes: primary lung cancer lesion. The chain is made from TRBV11-2 and TRBJ2-1, with an unclear D gene assignment. The sequence was collected from a woman in her fifties or sixties with non-small cell lung cancer. For the CDR3, the sequence is CASSLLIGYNEQFF. The bases are TGTGCCAGCAGCTTATTGATAGGTTACAATGAGCAGTTCTTC.